This TCR beta chain appears in the sequencing data of a study of blood T cells in healthy people across ages. Trimming shortened V by 5 bases and J by 4 bases, and 3 bases separated the two germline ends. Germline lookup yields CDR1 SGHTA and CDR2 FQGNSA. The CDR3 is 12 residues long. This clonotype was observed many times. Its antigen is not known. Combining a sample-barcoded 5' primer with a J-beta primer mix, a second PCR ran for about 6 to 11 cycles. A tag from a template-switch adaptor with 12 random nucleotides marked each cDNA molecule. TCRdb ran MiXCR on the 5' RACE reads and lists one entry per CDR3 protein. Of fewer than 950,000 distinct CDR3 sequences detected, about 37% appear once; the ten largest clones hold under 15%. Broader study findings: More naive CD4+ cells and higher diversity were found in long-lived than in aged donors. PBMCs that were unsorted prevented a conclusive naive versus antigen-experienced comparison.

The receptor was derived from a man aged 18 to 30 in good health. Sequenced sample: blood. This chain joins TRBV7-2 and TRBJ2-6; D is undetermined. The CDR3 region is CASSTGANVLTF. The CDR3 bases are TGTGCCAGCAGCACCGGGGCCAACGTCCTGACTTTC. The entire variable domain, with the rest obtained from reference TRBV7-2 and TRBJ2-6, is as follows: GAGVSQSPSNKVTEKGKDVELRCDPISGHTALYWYRQSLGQGLEFLIYFQGNSAPDKSGLPSDRFSAERTGGSVSTLTIQRTQQEDSAVYLCASSTGANVLTFGAGSRLTVL.